Listed here are 8 T cell receptor beta chains from one sample, sequenced in a study of blood T cells in healthy people across ages. Using a J-beta primer mix together with a sample-barcoded 5' primer, a second PCR was run for about 6 to 12 cycles. TCRdb reprocessed the 5' RACE reads via MiXCR and lists one record per CDR3 protein. The data hold around 710,000 distinct CDR3 sequences, with roughly 41% observed a single time. Source material: blood. These receptors came from an older woman in good health.

The chain uses TRBV29-1 and TRBJ1-1; D possibly corresponds to TRBD1 (6 bases). V dropped 4 bases and J dropped 1 base, with 10 bases sitting between them. The CDR3 contains 13 residues. Looked up from germline, CDR1 is SQVTM and CDR2 is ANQGSEA. The CDR3: CSVGQGPNTEAFF. The CDR3 DNA reads TGCAGCGTTGGGCAGGGGCCGAACACTGAAGCTTTCTTT.

The chain joins TRBV20-1 to TRBJ2-5; unclear D gene. Germline V gene lookup returns CDR1 DFQATT and CDR2 SNEGSKA (reference sequence). Trimming pared 6 bases from V and 3 bases from J, leaving 5 bases between. The CDR3 extends over 10 amino acids. The DNA for the CDR3 is TGCAGTGCCATGAAAGAGACCCAGTACTTC. This encodes CSAMKETQYF.

This clonotype was recorded a few times. This sequence joins TRBV24-1 and TRBJ2-3; D unresolved. The CDR3 covers 12 residues. Germline V CDR1 and CDR2: KGHDR, SFDVKD. Trimming pared 7 bases from V and 0 bases from J, leaving 4 bases between. The CDR3 DNA reads as TGTGCCACCAGCGGAAGCACAGATACGCAGTATTTT. Encoded protein: CATSGSTDTQYF.

The chain has TRBV20-1 and TRBJ2-3; D unclear. Germline V gene lookup returns CDR1 DFQATT and CDR2 SNEGSKA (reference sequence). V lost 3 bases, J lost 6 bases, and 10 bases lay in between. This CDR3 has 12 amino acids. The CDR3: CSARVVRDTQYF. CDR3 DNA: TGCAGTGCTAGGGTCGTCCGGGATACGCAGTATTTT.

A note on this clonotype: A read error is possible here, since a much larger clone lies one base away. V is TRBV29-1 and J is TRBJ2-5, with D perhaps given as TRBD1 or TRBD2 (6 bases each). CDR3 size: 12 residues. The germline V gene has CDR1 SQVTM and CDR2 ANQGSEA. The CDR3 protein is CSLETGAEAQYF. CDR3 bases: TGCAGCCTTGAGACGGGGGCAGAGGCCCAGTACTTC.

J is TRBJ2-7 and V is TRBV4-2; tentatively, D is TRBD1 or TRBD2 (5 bases each). Germline loops: CDR1 LGHNA, CDR2 YNFKEQ. V dropped 0 bases and J dropped 0 bases, with 15 bases sitting between them. CDR3 length: 17 amino acids. In DNA form, the CDR3 reads TGTGCCAGCAGCCAAGATTATTCGGGGCAGCACTCCTACGAGCAGTACTTC. This gives the protein CASSQDYSGQHSYEQYF.

This chain connects TRBV11-2 to TRBJ2-1, with a tentative D call TRBD1 (5 bases). V lost 1 base and J 5 bases, leaving 12 bases between the germline ends. The V gene's germline CDR1 is SGHAT and CDR2 FQNNGV. This CDR3 comprises 15 residues. CDR3 nucleotides: TGTGCCAGCAGCTTAGTTACAGGCTTCGACAATGAGCAGTTCTTC. Its protein product is CASSLVTGFDNEQFF.

The table lists this clonotype with a few counts. This chain uses TRBV6-2 or TRBV6-3 with TRBJ2-7; D ambiguous. CDR3 length: 19 residues. Trimming pared 0 bases from V and 1 base from J, leaving 22 bases between. Looked up from germline, CDR1 is MNHEY and CDR2 is SVGEGT. The CDR3 region is CASSYSVLQGGRNSYEQYF. CDR3 bases: TGTGCCAGCAGTTACTCGGTCCTCCAAGGTGGACGGAATTCCTACGAGCAGTACTTC.